This T cell receptor beta chain is drawn from a study of control samples from healthy donors and cancer patients. V gave up 6 bases and J gave up 9 bases; unmatched junction bases: 8. The germline V gene has CDR1 ENHRY and CDR2 SYGVKD. The CDR3 consists of 15 residues. Sequencing used immunoSEQ multiplex PCR; TCRdb keeps in-frame clones, though not all of them. Among about 130,000 clones listed, about 88% were seen once. The clonotype was recovered from a man over 45 in good health. The J gene is TRBJ2-1, the V gene TRBV10-3; TRBD2 matches at 13 bases. The sample was blood. CDR3 sequence: CAIRRTSGGSTEQFF. The CDR3 nucleotides read TGTGCCATCAGGCGGACTAGCGGGGGTTCAACTGAGCAGTTCTTC.